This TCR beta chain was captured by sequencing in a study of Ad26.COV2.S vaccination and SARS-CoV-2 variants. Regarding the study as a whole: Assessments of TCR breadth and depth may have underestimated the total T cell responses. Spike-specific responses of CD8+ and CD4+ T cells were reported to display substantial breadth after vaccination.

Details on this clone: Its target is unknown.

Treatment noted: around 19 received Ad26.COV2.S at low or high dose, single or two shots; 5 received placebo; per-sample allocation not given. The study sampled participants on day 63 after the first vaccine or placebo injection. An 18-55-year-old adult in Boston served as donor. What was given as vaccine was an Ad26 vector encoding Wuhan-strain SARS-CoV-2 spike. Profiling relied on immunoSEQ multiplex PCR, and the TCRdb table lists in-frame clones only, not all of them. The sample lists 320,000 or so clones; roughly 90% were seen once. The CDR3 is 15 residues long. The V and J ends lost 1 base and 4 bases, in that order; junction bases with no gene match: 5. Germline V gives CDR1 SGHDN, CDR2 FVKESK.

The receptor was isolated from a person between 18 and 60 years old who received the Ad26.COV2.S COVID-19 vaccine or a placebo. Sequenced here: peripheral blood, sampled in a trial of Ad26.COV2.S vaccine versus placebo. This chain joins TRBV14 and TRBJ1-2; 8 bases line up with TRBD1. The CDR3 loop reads CASSQVPGGAYGYTF. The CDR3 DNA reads TGTGCCAGCAGCCAAGTCCCAGGGGGCGCCTATGGCTACACCTTC.